This TCR beta chain was captured in a study of molecular identifiers for immune sequencing clone quantification. TCRdb itself ran the PCR reads through MiXCR, one entry per CDR3 protein. The sample shows about 640,000 distinct CDR3 sequences, roughly 21% of them seen only once. Turning to this clonotype: Its antigen is currently unknown.

General study points: In naive cells, clones above 20 RNA copies held under 1% of molecules, whereas in effector cells they held over 98%.

Between the trimmed V and J ends, which lost 7 bases and 0 bases, there was a span of 15 bases. CDR3 size: 16 residues. Germline V CDR1 and CDR2: KGHDR, SFDVKD. It was from about 19,000 to 1,100,000 sorted cells, with 10%, 30% or 50% RNA, that naive CD8 libraries came. Sorted naive CD8 T cells were those defined as CD8+CD4-CCR7+CD45RA+. Sample: naive CD8+ T cells from blood, with Jurkat cell RNA spiked in. As for subset: FACS-sorted CD8+CD4-CCR7+CD45RA+ naive T cells. V is TRBV24-1 and J is TRBJ1-5, with no clear D. The sequence was collected from a human donor in good health. Some libraries in this study had Jurkat cell RNA spiked in. CDR3 sequence: CATRPIGQDSNQPQHF. The CDR3 DNA is TGTGCCACCAGGCCTATCGGGCAGGATAGCAATCAGCCCCAGCATTTT.